The T cell receptor (beta chain) described here comes from a study of CD8 T cells in ankylosing spondylitis. Overall study findings and caveats: The study looked at matched synovial fluid samples from ankylosing spondylitis patients. Disease-linked clones were reported to be significantly enriched there. What seemed typical of ankylosing spondylitis blood was a TCR beta motif built from about 8 highly homologous variants. Disease-linked clones, CD8+, were relatively rare in peripheral blood.

This clonotype was found a few times. The antigen remains undetermined. Libraries for TCR beta were made by quantitative 5'-RACE with molecular barcodes. TCRdb reanalysed the 5' RACE reads using MiXCR and keeps one entry per CDR3 protein. The sample shows about 450,000 distinct CDR3 sequences, roughly 26% of them seen only once. This CDR3 is 12 amino acids long. The junction had 4 bases not matched to a gene; V was cut back by 4 bases and J by 8 bases. Sequenced: blood, either unsorted or a sorted T cell fraction (not recorded which). V usage is TRBV12-3 or TRBV12-4 and J usage is TRBJ1-2; 7 positions agree with TRBD1. The origin of this receptor is a male donor with ankylosing spondylitis. CDR3 DNA: TGTGCCAGCAGTTCGACAGGGCGCGGCTACACCTTC. Translated, it gives CASSSTGRGYTF.